This T cell receptor beta chain originates from a study of T-cell reconstitution after alpha-beta-depleted transplantation in children. Trimming removed 7 bases from V and 6 bases from J; junction bases left unmatched: 11. This CDR3 spans 14 amino acids. Germline CDR1 and CDR2: MDHEN and SYDVKM. A TCRbeta library incorporating unique molecular identifiers was prepared. TCRdb redid the calling of the PCR reads with MiXCR, one entry per CDR3 protein. The repertoire holds about 920 distinct CDR3 sequences, with about 73% as singletons. Study findings and constraints: In patients about two months after transplant, alpha-beta T cells reportedly arose from several hundred expanded graft clones.

As concerns this clonotype: Antigen: not known.

The material sequenced was PBMCs, mostly from graft donor cells, taken 60 days after TCRalphabeta/CD19-depleted stem cell transplant. This TCR came from a male patient aged 2-9 years who had a stem cell transplant for acute lymphoblastic leukemia, so the T cells may come from the graft donor. J is TRBJ2-7 and V is TRBV28; TRBD1 aligns across 8 bases. The CDR3 region has the DNA TGTGCCAGCACCTTGACAGGGGAATTCTTCGAGCAGTACTTC. Its protein is CASTLTGEFFEQYF.